The 7 T cell receptor beta chains given below trace back to one sample, sequenced in a study of Graves' ophthalmopathy and Graves' hyperthyroidism. RNA transcripts were the template, and TCR beta CDR3 regions were amplified from them. HTBI primers primed a first-round RT-PCR, and a second-round multiplex PCR followed. TCRdb reprocessed the multiplex PCR reads with MiXCR, giving one entry per CDR3 protein. This sample has about 480,000 distinct CDR3 sequences, with about 15% found just once. Sequencing input: blood. The receptors here all came from a woman aged 25 to 39 with Graves' ophthalmopathy.

This chain uses TRBV7-8 with TRBJ1-1; D call uncertain. The V gene lost 5 bases and the J gene lost 1 base, with 14 bases spanning the gap. CDR1 is SGHVS and CDR2 is FQNEAQ in the germline V gene. The CDR3 totals 15 residues. The CDR3: CASSLRGVGNTEAFF. The DNA for the CDR3 is TGTGCCAGCAGCCTCCGAGGAGTAGGGAACACTGAAGCTTTCTTT.

This clonotype was observed at least ten times. The rearrangement uses TRBV7-9 and TRBJ1-3; D is undetermined. V was cut by 11 bases and J by 2 bases, with 10 bases left in between. The germline CDR1 and CDR2 sequences are SEHNR and FQNEAQ (reference sequence). The CDR3 loop spans 12 amino acids. The CDR3 nucleotides are TGTGCCTCCCGGCAGCCTGGAAACACCATATATTTT. This sequence encodes CASRQPGNTIYF.

Note on this clonotype: This may arise from a read error, as a much more abundant clone is one base away. The chain uses TRBV20-1 and TRBJ1-2; D is possibly TRBD1 (6 bases). This CDR3 spans 14 amino acids. Germline loops: CDR1 DFQATT, CDR2 SNEGSKA (reference sequence). CDR3 amino acids: CSATSGTPNYGYSF. CDR3 coding DNA: TGCAGTGCCACCTCCGGGACACCAAACTATGGCTACAGCTTC.

On this clonotype itself: The conserved final phenylalanine or tryptophan is absent from the CDR3, which likely points to a read error. The chain couples TRBV12-3 or TRBV12-4 to TRBJ1-2; weak D call: TRBD1 (6 bases). The CDR3 totals 13 residues. Here the CDR3 reads CASSLGGWYGYTY. CDR3 sequence (DNA): TGTGCCAGCAGCTTAGGGGGTTGGTATGGCTACACCTAC.

This clonotype was observed many times. This rearrangement joins TRBV28 to TRBJ1-5; D gene unclear. From germline, CDR1 is MDHEN and CDR2 SYDVKM. There are 14 residues in the CDR3. Trimming left V 3 bases short and J 5 bases short, with 11 bases between. For the CDR3, the DNA is TGTGCCAGCAGTTTTTTGGGGTTCTATCAGCCCCAGCATTTT. Translation: CASSFLGFYQPQHF.

Many counts were recorded for this clonotype. The chain uses TRBV29-1 and TRBJ2-5; TRBD1 is a possible D gene (5 bases). V was cut by 4 bases and J by 5 bases, with 17 bases left in between. Germline CDR1 reads SQVTM; CDR2 reads ANQGSEA. The CDR3 spans 14 residues. The CDR3 region is CSVVLVGDRETQYF. The CDR3 coding sequence is TGCAGCGTTGTACTCGTAGGGGATCGGGAGACCCAGTACTTC.

The sample holds many counts of this clonotype. The chain combines TRBV27 with TRBJ1-6, with TRBD1 matching over 7 bases. The CDR3 covers 16 residues. The V gene's germline CDR1 is MNHEY and CDR2 SMNVEV (reference sequence). J lost 9 bases, V lost 5 bases, and 13 bases had no gene match. The CDR3 DNA reads TGTGCCAGCAGTCGTGACATCCGACAGGGCAGTTCACCCCTCCACTTT. Its protein is CASSRDIRQGSSPLHF.